This T cell receptor beta chain comes out of a study of shared clonotypes between healthy human individuals. Overall study findings and caveats: Among the subsets, naive ones generally showed larger estimated richness than memory ones. Among non-shared clonotypes, generation probabilities were lower than among those shared by all four donors.

Replicate PCRs from sorted subsets contained approximately 200 ng DNA, which is roughly 30,000 T cell genomes. Source study methods: There were no quality scores in the junction-only immunoSEQ sequences, so filtering differed. Here immunoSEQ multiplex PCR was the method, and the copy in TCRdb shows in-frame clones only, minus some. V, J and clone size derive from that table, while D and trimming were established from the DNA sequence. The table includes roughly 2,500,000 clones, 93% detected once. Turning to this clone: The antigen is unknown.

The CDR3 runs 15 residues. Trimming took 3 bases from V and 3 from J; bases not matched to a gene: 5. Per the germline V gene, CDR1 is SGHRS and CDR2 is YFSETQ. The chain couples TRBV5-1 to TRBJ2-2, with 7 positions matching TRBD2. Material: naive CD4+ T cells from PBMCs. Subset reported: CD45RA+ positively selected. The receptor's source is a young man in good health. Some clones in this sample may be carry-over from other donors' samples. CDR3 DNA: TGCGCCAGCAGCTCGCAGGCGGGGGACACCGGGGAGCTGTTTTTT. Its translation: CASSSQAGDTGELFF.